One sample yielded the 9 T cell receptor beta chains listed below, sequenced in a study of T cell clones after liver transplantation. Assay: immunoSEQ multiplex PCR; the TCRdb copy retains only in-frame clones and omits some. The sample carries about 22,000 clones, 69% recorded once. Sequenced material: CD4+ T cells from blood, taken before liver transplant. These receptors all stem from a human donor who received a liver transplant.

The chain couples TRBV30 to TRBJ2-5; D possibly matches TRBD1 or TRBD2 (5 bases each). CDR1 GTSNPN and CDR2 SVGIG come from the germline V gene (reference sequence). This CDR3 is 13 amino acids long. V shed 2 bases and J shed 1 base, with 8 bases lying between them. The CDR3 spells CAWSYGGQETQYF. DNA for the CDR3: TGTGCCTGGAGTTATGGGGGCCAAGAGACCCAGTACTTC.

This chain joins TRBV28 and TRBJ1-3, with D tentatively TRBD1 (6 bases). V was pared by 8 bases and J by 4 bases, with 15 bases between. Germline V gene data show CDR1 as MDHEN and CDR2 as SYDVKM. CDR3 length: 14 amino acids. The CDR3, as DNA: TGTGCCAGCCGTAGGGGGGCTGAAGGAAACACCATATATTTT. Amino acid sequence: CASRRGAEGNTIYF.

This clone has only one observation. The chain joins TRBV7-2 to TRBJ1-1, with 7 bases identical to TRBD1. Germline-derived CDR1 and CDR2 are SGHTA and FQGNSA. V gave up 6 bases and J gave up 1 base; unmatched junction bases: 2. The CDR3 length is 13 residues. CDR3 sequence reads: CASRRDRNTEAFF. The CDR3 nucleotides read TGTGCCAGCAGACGGGACAGGAACACTGAAGCTTTCTTT. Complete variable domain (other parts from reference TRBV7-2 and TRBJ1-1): GAGVSQSPSNKVTEKGKDVELRCDPISGHTALYWYRQSLGQGLEFLIYFQGNSAPDKSGLPSDRFSAERTGGSVSTLTIQRTQQEDSAVYLCASRRDRNTEAFFGQGTRLTVV.

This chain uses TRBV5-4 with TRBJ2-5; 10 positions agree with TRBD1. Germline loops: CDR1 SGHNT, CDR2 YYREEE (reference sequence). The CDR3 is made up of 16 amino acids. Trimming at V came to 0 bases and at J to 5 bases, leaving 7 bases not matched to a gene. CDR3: CASSLDGTGVKETQYF. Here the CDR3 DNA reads TGTGCCAGCAGCTTGGACGGGACAGGGGTCAAGGAGACCCAGTACTTC.

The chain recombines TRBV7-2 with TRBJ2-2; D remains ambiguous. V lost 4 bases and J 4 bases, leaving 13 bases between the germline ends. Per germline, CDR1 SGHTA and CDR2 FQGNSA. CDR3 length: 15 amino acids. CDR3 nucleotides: TGTGCCAGCAGCTACGACAAACGGGCCACCGGGGAGCTGTTTTTT. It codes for CASSYDKRATGELFF.

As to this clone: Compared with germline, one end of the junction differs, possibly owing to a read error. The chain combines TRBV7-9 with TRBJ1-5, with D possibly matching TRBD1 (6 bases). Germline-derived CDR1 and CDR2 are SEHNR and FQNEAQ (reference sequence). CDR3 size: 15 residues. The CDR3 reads CARSLDSHSNQPQHF. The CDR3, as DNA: TGTGCCAGAAGCTTGGACAGTCATAGCAATCAGCCCCAGCATTTT.

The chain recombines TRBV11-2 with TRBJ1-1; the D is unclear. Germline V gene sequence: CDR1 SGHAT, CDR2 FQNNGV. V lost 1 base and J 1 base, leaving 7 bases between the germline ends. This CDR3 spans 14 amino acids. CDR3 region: CASSLVSRNTEAFF. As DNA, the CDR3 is TGTGCCAGCAGCTTAGTCTCCAGGAACACTGAAGCTTTCTTT.

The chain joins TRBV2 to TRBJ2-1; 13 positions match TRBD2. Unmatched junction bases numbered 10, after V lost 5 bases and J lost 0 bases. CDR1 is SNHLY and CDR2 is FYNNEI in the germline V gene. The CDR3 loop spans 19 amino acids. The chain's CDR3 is CASSRTGTSGESSYNEQFF. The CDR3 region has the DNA TGTGCCAGCAGTAGGACCGGGACTAGCGGGGAAAGCTCCTACAATGAGCAGTTCTTC.

The CDR3 region is CASSVYRDQETQYF. In DNA, the CDR3 is TGTGCCAGCAGCGTATACAGGGACCAAGAGACCCAGTACTTC. The chain links TRBV11-1 to TRBJ2-5; D possibly corresponds to TRBD1 (6 bases). The CDR3 is made up of 14 amino acids. V was shortened by 5 bases and J by 0 bases, with 10 bases between the two germline ends. The germline gives CDR1 SGHAT, CDR2 FQDESV (reference sequence).